The entry below gives a single T cell receptor beta chain sequence along with its context. Its antigen is as yet unknown. This specimen belongs to a study of CD8+ T cells in alopecia areata. Study at large: It was oral tofacitinib, at 5 to 10 mg twice daily, that treated patients received. Study-level results: Affected lesional scalp, above all in alopecia totalis/universalis, was more clonal than normal scalp. Scalp samples also contribute reads from the resident alphabeta T cells found in normal skin.

Extraction and reverse transcription of RNA yielded cDNA as the sequencing template. Only in-frame clones appear in the TCRdb table, and some are missing; sequencing was by immunoSEQ multiplex PCR. The sample yields approximately 160,000 clones, less than 70% seen once. Treatment noted: oral pan-JAK inhibitor, 5-10 mg twice daily. The study team obtained lesional scalp punch biopsies and peripheral blood from alopecia areata patients. From germline, CDR1 is KGHSH and CDR2 LQKENI. Trimming took off 2 bases at V and 0 bases at J, with 4 bases between the two ends. This CDR3 is built from 13 residues. The sequencing used CD4+ T cells sorted from blood, collected at week 24, from a patient treated with tofacitinib. The V gene is TRBV18, the J gene TRBJ1-2; D call uncertain. This receptor was obtained from a human donor with alopecia areata. Here the CDR3 reads CASSPGSNYGYTF. Written as DNA, the CDR3 is TGTGCCAGCTCACCAGGATCTAACTATGGCTACACCTTC.